This T cell receptor beta chain was identified during a study of OX40 agonist ivuxolimab in advanced cancers. Germline V gene lookup returns CDR1 KGHSH and CDR2 LQKENI. V shed 3 bases and J shed 10 bases, with 12 bases lying between them. CDR3 length: 12 residues. Generated by immunoSEQ multiplex PCR, the TCRdb table keeps only in-frame clones and is missing some. The sample has roughly 100,000 clones; around 84% are singletons. The sequencing here drew on CD4+ or CD8+ T cells sorted from blood, taken in a trial of the OX40 agonist ivuxolimab. This sequence originates from an adult with an advanced solid tumor such as melanoma, head and neck, liver or kidney cancer. The chain joins TRBV18 to TRBJ2-5; possible D gene TRBD2, 5 bases. CDR3 sequence: CASSPGRGDQYF. The CDR3 nucleotides are TGTGCCAGCTCACCGGGGAGAGGTGACCAGTACTTC.